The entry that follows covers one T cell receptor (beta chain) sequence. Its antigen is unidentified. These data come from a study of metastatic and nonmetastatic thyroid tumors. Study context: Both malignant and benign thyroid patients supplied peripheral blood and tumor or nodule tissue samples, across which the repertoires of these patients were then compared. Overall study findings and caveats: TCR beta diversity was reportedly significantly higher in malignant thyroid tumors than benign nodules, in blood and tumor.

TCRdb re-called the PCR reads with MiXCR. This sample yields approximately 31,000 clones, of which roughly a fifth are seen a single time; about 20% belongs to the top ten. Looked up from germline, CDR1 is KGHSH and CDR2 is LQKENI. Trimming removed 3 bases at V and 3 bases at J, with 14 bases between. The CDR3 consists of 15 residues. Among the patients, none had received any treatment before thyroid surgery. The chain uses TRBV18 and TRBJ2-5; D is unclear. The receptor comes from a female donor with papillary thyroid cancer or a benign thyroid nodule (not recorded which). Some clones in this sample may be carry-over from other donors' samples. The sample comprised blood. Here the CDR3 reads CASSPRSQTEETQYF. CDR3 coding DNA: TGTGCCAGCTCACCGAGGTCTCAAACCGAAGAGACCCAGTACTTC.